The following is a T cell receptor beta chain sequence with its context. Antigen unknown. All patients relapsed after autologous stem cell transplantation, and brentuximab vedotin exposure varied. The repertoire was sequenced with immunoSEQ multiplex PCR; TCRdb's copy has only in-frame clones and lacks some. This sample has roughly 50,000 clones, with around three quarters found just once. This entry belongs to a study of PD-1 blockade in classical Hodgkin lymphoma. Overall study findings and caveats: It was reported that newly diagnosed patients had less baseline TCR diversity than healthy donors. Complete responders' diversity at baseline resembled that of newly diagnosed patients. Exclusion applied to patients who initiated nivolumab less than 1 year following ASCT. Diversity in CD4+ TCRs, unlike that measured in CD8+ TCRs, had risen significantly by C4D1.

This specimen consisted of peripheral blood mononuclear cells (PBMCs), obtained before the second cycle of nivolumab. This sequence was found in a human donor with classical Hodgkin lymphoma.

This CDR3 reads CASSNNLYEQYF. The CDR3 bases are TGTGCCAGCAGTAACAACCTATACGAGCAGTACTTC. This chain uses TRBV6-6 with TRBJ2-7, with D unclear. CDR3 size: 12 residues. V was shortened by 5 bases and J by 4 bases, with 9 bases between the two germline ends. Germline V gene data show CDR1 as MNHNY and CDR2 as SVGAGI (reference sequence).